This T cell receptor beta chain was documented in a study of metastatic and nonmetastatic thyroid tumors. Across the whole study: Comparison of repertoires was carried out across blood and tumor or nodule tissue from malignant and benign thyroid patients. Study-wide points: Significantly higher TCR beta diversity was reportedly seen in malignant thyroid tumors than benign nodules, in blood and tumor.

In the original processing: What underpinned the distant-metastasis classifier for papillary thyroid cancer was the set of CDR3 differences across clinicopathological groups. TCRdb re-called clones via MiXCR from the PCR reads. V and J calls and clone size were set by TCRdb, not the authors. This sample has 6,500 to 8,000 clones, with around 28% found just once. The V gene lost 1 base and the J gene lost 10 bases, with 8 bases spanning the gap. CDR3 length: 12 residues. Germline lookup yields CDR1 SEHNR and CDR2 FQNEAQ (reference sequence). Notes on this clone: As yet, its antigen is unknown.

Thyroid surgery had not been preceded by any treatment in any patient. The sequenced material came from tumor tissue. The gene calls are TRBV7-9 and TRBJ2-1; unclear D gene. This receptor was obtained from a male donor with papillary thyroid cancer or a benign thyroid nodule (not recorded which). Some clones in this sample may be carry-over from other donors' samples. The CDR3 here is CASSLGQSEQFF. CDR3 nucleotides: TGTGCCAGCAGCTTAGGGCAGTCGGAGCAGTTCTTC.